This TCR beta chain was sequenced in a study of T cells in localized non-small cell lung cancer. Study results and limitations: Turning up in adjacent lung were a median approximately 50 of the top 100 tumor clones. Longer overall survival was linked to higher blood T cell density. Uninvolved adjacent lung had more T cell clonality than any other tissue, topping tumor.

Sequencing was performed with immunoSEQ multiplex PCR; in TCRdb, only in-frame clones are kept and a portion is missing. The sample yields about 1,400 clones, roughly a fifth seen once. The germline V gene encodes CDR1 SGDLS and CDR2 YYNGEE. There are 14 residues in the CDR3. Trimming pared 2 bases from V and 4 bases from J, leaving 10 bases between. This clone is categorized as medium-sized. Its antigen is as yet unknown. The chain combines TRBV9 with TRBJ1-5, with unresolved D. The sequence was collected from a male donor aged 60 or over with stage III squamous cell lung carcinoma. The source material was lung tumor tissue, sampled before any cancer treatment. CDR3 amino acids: CASSVGPTNQPQHF. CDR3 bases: TGTGCCAGCAGCGTTGGACCAACTAATCAGCCCCAGCATTTT.